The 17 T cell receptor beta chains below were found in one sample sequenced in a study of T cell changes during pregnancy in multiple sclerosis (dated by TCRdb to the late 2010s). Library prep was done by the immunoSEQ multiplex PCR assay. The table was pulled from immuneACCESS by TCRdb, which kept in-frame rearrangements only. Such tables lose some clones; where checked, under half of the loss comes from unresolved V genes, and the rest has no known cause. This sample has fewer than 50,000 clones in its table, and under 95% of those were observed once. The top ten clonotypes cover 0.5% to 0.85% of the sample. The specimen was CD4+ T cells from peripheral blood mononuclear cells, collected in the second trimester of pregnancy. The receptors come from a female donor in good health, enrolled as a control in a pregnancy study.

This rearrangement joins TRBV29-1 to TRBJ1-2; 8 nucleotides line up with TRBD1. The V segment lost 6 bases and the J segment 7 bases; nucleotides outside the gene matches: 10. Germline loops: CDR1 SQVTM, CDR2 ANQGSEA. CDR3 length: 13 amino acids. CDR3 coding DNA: TGCAGCGTCGCAACGGACAGGGTCGGTGGCTACACCTTC. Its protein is CSVATDRVGGYTF.

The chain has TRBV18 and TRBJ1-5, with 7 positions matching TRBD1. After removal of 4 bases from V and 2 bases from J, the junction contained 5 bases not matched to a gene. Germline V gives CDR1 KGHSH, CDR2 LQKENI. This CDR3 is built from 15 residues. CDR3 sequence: CASSRGQAGNQPQHF. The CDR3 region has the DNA TGTGCCAGCTCACGTGGACAGGCAGGCAATCAGCCCCAGCATTTT.

CDR3 DNA sequence: TGTGCCAGCAGCTTAGGTCCAGGTAGCAATCAGCCCCAGCATTTT. It is translated as CASSLGPGSNQPQHF. The chain links TRBV7-6 to TRBJ1-5; the D is unclear. CDR3 length equals 15 residues. Trimming removed 1 base from V and 0 bases from J, with 7 bases in between. Germline CDR1 reads SGHVS; CDR2 reads FNYEAQ.

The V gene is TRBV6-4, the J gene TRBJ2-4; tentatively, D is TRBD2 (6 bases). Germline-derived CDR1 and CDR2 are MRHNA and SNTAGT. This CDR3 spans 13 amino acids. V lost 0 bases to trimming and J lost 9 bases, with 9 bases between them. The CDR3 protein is CASSDSAEGIQYF. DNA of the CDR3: TGTGCCAGCAGTGACTCGGCGGAGGGCATTCAGTACTTC.

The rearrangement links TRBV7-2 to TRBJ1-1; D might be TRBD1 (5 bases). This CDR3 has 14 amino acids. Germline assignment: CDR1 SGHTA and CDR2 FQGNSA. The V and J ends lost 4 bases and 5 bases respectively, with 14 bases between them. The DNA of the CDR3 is TGTGCCAGCAGCTCTGGGGGGATGGGGACTGAAGCTTTCTTT. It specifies CASSSGGMGTEAFF.

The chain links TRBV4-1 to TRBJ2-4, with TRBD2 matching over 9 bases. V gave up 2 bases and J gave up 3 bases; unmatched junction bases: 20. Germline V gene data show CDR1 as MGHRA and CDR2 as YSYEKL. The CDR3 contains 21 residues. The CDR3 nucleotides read TGCGCCAGCAGCCAATGGGGCGACCGACCAGCGGGGGGCTACCTCAAAAACATTCAGTACTTC. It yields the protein CASSQWGDRPAGGYLKNIQYF.

This CDR3 reads CASSLGAGDYEQYF. The CDR3, as DNA: TGTGCCAGCAGCTTGGGGGCGGGCGACTACGAGCAGTACTTC. J is TRBJ2-7 and V is TRBV7-9; tentatively, D is TRBD1 (6 bases). CDR1 and CDR2 from the germline V gene are SEHNR and FQNEAQ (reference sequence). Between the trimmed V and J ends, which lost 3 bases and 3 bases, there was a span of 12 bases. This CDR3 has 14 residues.

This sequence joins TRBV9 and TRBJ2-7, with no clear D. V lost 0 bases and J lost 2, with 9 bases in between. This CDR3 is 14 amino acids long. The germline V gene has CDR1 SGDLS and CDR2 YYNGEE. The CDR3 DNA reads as TGTGCCAGCAGCGTAGGTGGGCCCACCTACGAGCAGTACTTC. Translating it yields CASSVGGPTYEQYF.

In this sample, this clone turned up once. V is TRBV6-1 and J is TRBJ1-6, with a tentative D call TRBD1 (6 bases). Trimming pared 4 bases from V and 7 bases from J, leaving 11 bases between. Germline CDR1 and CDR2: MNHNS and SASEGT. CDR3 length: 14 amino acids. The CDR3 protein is CASSARTANSPLHF. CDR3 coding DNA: TGTGCCAGCAGTGCAAGGACAGCAAATTCACCCCTCCACTTT.

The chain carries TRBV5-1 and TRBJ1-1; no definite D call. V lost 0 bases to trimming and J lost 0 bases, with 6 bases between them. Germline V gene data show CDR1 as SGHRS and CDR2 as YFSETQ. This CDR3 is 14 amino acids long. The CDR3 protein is CASSLAGMNTEAFF. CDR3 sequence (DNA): TGCGCCAGCAGCTTGGCAGGCATGAACACTGAAGCTTTCTTT.

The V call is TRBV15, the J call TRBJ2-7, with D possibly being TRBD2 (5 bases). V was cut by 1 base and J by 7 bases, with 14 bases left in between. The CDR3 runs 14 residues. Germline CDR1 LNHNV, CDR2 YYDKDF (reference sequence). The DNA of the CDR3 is TGTGCCACCAGCAGAGGCTCGCGGGCCTTTGAGCAGTACTTC. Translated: CATSRGSRAFEQYF.

The CDR3 DNA is TGTGCCAGCAGTCTAGCGACCGCCCAAGAGACCCAGTACTTC. Its translation is CASSLATAQETQYF. The gene calls are TRBV6-5 and TRBJ2-5; the D gene is possibly TRBD2 (6 bases). The V and J ends lost 5 bases and 1 base respectively, with 11 bases between them. The CDR3 is made up of 14 amino acids. The germline gives CDR1 MNHEY, CDR2 SVGAGI.

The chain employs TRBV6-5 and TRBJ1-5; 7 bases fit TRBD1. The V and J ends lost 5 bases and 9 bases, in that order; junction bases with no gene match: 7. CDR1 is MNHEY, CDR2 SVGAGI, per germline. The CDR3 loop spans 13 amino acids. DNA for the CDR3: TGTGCCAGCAGTGTAAATTCAGGGGGGCCCCAGCATTTT. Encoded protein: CASSVNSGGPQHF.

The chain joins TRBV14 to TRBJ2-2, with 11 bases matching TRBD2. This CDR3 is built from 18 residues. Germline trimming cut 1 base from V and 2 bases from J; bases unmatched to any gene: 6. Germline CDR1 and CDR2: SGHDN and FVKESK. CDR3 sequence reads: CASSQAPLAGANTGELFF. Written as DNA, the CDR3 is TGTGCCAGCAGCCAAGCCCCACTAGCGGGGGCCAACACCGGGGAGCTGTTTTTT.

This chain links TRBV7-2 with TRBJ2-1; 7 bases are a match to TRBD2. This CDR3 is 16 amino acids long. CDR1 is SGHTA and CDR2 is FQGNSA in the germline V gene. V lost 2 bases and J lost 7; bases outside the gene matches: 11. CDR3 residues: CASSLRPAGMKNEQFF. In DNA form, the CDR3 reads TGTGCCAGCAGCTTACGGCCAGCGGGGATGAAGAATGAGCAGTTCTTC.

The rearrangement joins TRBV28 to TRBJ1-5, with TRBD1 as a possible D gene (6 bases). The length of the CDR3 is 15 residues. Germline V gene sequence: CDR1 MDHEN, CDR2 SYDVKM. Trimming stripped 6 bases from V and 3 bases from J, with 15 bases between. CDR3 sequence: CASSRTGTFNQPQHF. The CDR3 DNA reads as TGTGCCAGCAGCCGGACGGGGACATTCAATCAGCCCCAGCATTTT.

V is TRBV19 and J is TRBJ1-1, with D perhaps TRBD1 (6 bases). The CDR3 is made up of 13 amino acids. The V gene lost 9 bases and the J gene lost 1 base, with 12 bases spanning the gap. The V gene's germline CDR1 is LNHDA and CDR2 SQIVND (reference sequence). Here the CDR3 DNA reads TGTGCCAGCGTGGGACAAGGGAACACTGAAGCTTTCTTT. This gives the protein CASVGQGNTEAFF. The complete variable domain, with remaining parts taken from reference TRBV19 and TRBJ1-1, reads DGGITQSPKYLFRKEGQNVTLSCEQNLNHDAMYWYRQDPGQGLRLIYYSQIVNDFQKGDIAEGYSVSREKKESFPLTVTSAQKNPTAFYLCASVGQGNTEAFFGQGTRLTVV.